This TCR beta chain is drawn from a study of vaccination effects on CD4 cells after COVID-19. Whole-study context: Post-vaccine draws lagged the second dose by a median of 72 days. Study-wide results and limits: Healthy vaccinees' vaccine-induced clones included only 1 of 255 that recognized common cold coronaviruses.

Only in-frame clones appear in the TCRdb table, and some are missing; sequencing was by immunoSEQ multiplex PCR. The sample carries just over 55,000 clones, just under 80% recorded once. CD4+ T cells were isolated after nine to ten days of culture. Two doses of either BNT162b2 or mRNA-1273 were given to each participant. Concerning this clone: The antigen is undetermined.

The trim removed 1 base at V and 2 bases at J, leaving 7 bases unmatched. This CDR3 comprises 16 residues. In germline, CDR1 is SEHNR, CDR2 FQNEAQ (reference sequence). Sequenced here: CD4+ T cells from PBMCs cultured without peptide, sampled after COVID-19 vaccination. This clonotype was sampled from a human donor who received a COVID-19 vaccine. The V gene is TRBV7-9, the J gene TRBJ1-1, with TRBD1 matching over 7 bases. The CDR3 coding sequence is TGTGCCAGCAGCTTAGGGGGACAGCAACCAAACACTGAAGCTTTCTTT. Translated, it gives CASSLGGQQPNTEAFF.